The 3 T cell receptor beta chains listed next were all sequenced from one sample in a study of blood T cell repertoires in COVID-19. The data were produced by immunoSEQ multiplex PCR, yet TCRdb's version contains in-frame clones alone and is incomplete. Of 120,000 to 150,000 clones detected, about 91% appear once; the ten largest clones hold roughly 28%. The sample was peripheral blood. The source is a human donor in a cohort sampled during active COVID-19.

V is TRBV5-4 and J is TRBJ1-4; no reliable D call. The CDR3 loop spans 14 amino acids. V lost 6 bases to trimming and J lost 2 bases, with 11 bases between them. CDR1 and CDR2 from the germline V gene are SGHNT and YYREEE (reference sequence). The CDR3 region has the DNA TGTGCCAGCACCACTGGGCAGACTAATGAAAAACTGTTTTTT. Translation: CASTTGQTNEKLFF.

J is TRBJ1-1 and V is TRBV7-9; D call uncertain. V was trimmed by 0 bases and J by 10 bases, leaving 18 bases between them. The CDR3 runs to 15 residues. Germline loops: CDR1 SEHNR, CDR2 FQNEAQ (reference sequence). CDR3 nucleotide sequence: TGTGCCAGCAGCTTAGCGGAGCGGATTACGCGAAGAGCTTTCTTT. It is translated as CASSLAERITRRAFF. The full variable domain, its missing parts supplied by reference TRBV7-9 and TRBJ1-1, is DTGVSQNPRHKITKRGQNVTFRCDPISEHNRLYWYRQTLGQGPEFLTYFQNEAQLEKSRLLSDRFSAERPKGSFSTLEIQRTEQGDSAMYLCASSLAERITRRAFFGQGTRLTVV.

This rearrangement joins TRBV10-3 to TRBJ1-1; D gene unclear. Germline CDR1 and CDR2: ENHRY and SYGVKD. Trimming shortened V by 3 bases and J by 8 bases, and 19 bases separated the two germline ends. The CDR3 runs 15 residues. The CDR3 DNA is TGTGCCATCAGTGATTACGGGCGGACCGAGCGGGAAGCTTTCTTT. Residues: CAISDYGRTEREAFF.